This TCR beta chain originates from a study of OX40 agonist ivuxolimab in advanced cancers. Study background: In this trial design, patients received ivuxolimab intravenously at 0.01 to 10 mg/kg every 2 weeks. Study-wide findings and caveats: Patients who responded partially at 0.1-3.0 mg/kg showed clonal expansion ranking among the lowest. Compared with CD4+, CD8+ T cells on average had more expanded clones.

This CDR3 has 17 residues. The germline V and J ends were trimmed by 0 bases and 0 bases, with 15 bases remaining between them. Germline V gene lookup returns CDR1 LNHNV and CDR2 YYDKDF (reference sequence). The protocol was immunoSEQ multiplex PCR, while the TCRdb copy is restricted to in-frame clones and leaves out a portion. The data contain tens of thousands of clones, about 80% of them seen just once; the ten biggest clones take up about 35%. Regarding this clone: As yet, its antigen is unknown.

This specimen was CD4+ or CD8+ T cells sorted from blood, taken in a trial of the OX40 agonist ivuxolimab. The TCR comes from an adult with an advanced solid tumor such as melanoma, head and neck, liver or kidney cancer. The chain combines TRBV15 with TRBJ2-7; D gene ambiguous. The CDR3 sequence is CATSRDLRPFSSYEQYF. The CDR3 region has the DNA TGTGCCACCAGCAGAGATTTAAGACCGTTTAGCTCCTACGAGCAGTACTTC.